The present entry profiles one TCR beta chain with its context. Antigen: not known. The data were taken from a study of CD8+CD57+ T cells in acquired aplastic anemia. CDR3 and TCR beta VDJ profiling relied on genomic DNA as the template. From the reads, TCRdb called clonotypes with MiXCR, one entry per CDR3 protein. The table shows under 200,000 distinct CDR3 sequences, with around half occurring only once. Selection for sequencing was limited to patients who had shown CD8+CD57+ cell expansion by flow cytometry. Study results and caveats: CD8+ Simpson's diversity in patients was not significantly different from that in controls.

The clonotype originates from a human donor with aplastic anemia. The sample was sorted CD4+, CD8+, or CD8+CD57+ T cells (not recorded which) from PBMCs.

The CDR3 loop reads CASSWGQRSDTQYF. In DNA form, the CDR3 reads TGCGCCAGCAGCTGGGGACAGCGATCAGATACGCAGTATTTT. The chain combines TRBV5-1 with TRBJ2-3, with 7 bases fitting TRBD1. The V and J ends lost 3 bases and 4 bases, in that order; junction bases with no gene match: 5. Germline CDR1 SGHRS, CDR2 YFSETQ. There are 14 residues in the CDR3.